This T cell receptor beta chain emerged from a study of blood T cell repertoires in COVID-19. Study-wide background: Sites across the United States, Italy and Spain contributed samples from acute and convalescent COVID-19. Sources were T cells, B-cell-depleted T cells, or PBMCs; the material itself was cDNA or gDNA.

In the authors' workflow: Reference gene primer amplification gave nucleated cell count estimates. Data came from immunoSEQ multiplex PCR; TCRdb stores just in-frame clones and leaves some out. That table furnishes V, J and clone size, whereas the DNA furnished D and trimming. The table lists under 350,000 clones, around 90% of them singletons. The Seattle patients joined while their infection was active and were tracked longitudinally afterward. Germline V gene sequence: CDR1 MDHEN, CDR2 SYDVKM. The CDR3 spans 15 residues. J was trimmed by 5 bases and V by 6 bases; bases with no gene match: 6. The rearrangement uses TRBV28 and TRBJ2-5, with 13 positions matching TRBD2. The receptor was derived from a woman aged 25 to 39 with COVID-19, enrolled during active disease. Source material: peripheral blood. The CDR3 DNA is TGTGCCAGCAGCCCAACTAGCGGGAGGGCGGAGACCCAGTACTTC. Amino acid sequence: CASSPTSGRAETQYF.